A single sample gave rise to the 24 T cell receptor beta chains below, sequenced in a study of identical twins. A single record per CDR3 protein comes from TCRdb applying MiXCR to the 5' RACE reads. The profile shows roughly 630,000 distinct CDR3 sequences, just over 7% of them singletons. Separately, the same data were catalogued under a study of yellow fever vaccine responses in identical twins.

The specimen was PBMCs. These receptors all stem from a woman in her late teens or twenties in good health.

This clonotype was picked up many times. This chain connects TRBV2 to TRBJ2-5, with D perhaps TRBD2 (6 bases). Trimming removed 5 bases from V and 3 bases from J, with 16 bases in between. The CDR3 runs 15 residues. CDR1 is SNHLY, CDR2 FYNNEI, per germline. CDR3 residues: CASSSFRDSEETQYF. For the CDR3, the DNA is TGTGCCAGCAGTTCCTTCAGGGACTCTGAAGAGACCCAGTACTTC.

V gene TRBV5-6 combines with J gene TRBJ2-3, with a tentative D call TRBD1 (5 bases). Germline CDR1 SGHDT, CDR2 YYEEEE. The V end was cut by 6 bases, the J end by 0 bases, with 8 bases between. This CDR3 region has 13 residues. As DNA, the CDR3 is TGTGCCAGCATTGACAGTAGCACAGATACGCAGTATTTT. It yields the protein CASIDSSTDTQYF.

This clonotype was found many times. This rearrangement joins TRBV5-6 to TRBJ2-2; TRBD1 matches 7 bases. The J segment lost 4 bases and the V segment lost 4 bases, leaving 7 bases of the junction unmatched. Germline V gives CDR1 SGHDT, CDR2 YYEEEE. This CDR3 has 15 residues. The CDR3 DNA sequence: TGTGCCAGCAGCGTGGGACAGTTCAGCACCGGGGAGCTGTTTTTT. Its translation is CASSVGQFSTGELFF.

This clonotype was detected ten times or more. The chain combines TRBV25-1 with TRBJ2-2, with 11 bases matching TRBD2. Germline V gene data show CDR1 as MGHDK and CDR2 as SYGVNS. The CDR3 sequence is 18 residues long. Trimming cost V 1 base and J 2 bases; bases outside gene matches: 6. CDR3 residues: CASSELNSGGANTGELFF. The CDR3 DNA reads TGTGCCAGCAGTGAATTGAATAGCGGGGGGGCTAACACCGGGGAGCTGTTTTTT.

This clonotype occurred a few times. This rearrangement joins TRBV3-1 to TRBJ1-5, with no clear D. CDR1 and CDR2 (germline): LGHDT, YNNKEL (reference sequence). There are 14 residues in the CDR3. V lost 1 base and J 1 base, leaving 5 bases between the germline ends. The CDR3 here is CASSQGSSNQPQHF. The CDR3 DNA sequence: TGTGCCAGCAGCCAAGGGTCCAGCAATCAGCCCCAGCATTTT.

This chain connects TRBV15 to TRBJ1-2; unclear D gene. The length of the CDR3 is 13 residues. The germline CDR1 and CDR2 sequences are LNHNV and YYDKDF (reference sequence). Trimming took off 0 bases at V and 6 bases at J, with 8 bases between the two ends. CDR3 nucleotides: TGTGCCACCAGCAGAGAACCCGAGAATGGCTACACCTTC. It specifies CATSREPENGYTF.

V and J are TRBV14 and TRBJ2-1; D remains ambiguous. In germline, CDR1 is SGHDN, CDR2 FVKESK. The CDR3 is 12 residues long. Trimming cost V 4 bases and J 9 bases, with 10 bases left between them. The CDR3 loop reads CASSRTVVEQFF. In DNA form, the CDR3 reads TGTGCCAGCAGCCGAACGGTTGTTGAGCAGTTCTTC.

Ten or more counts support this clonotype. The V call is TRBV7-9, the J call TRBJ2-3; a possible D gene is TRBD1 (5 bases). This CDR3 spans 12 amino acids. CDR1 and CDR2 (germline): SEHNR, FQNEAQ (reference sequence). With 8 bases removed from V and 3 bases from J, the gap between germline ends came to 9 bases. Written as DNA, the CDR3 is TGTGCCAGCGGACATGGAACAGATACGCAGTATTTT. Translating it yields CASGHGTDTQYF.

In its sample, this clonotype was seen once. CDR3 DNA sequence: TGTGCCATCAGTGAGGGGGAAGTAAGATCACCCCTCCACTTT. It translates to CAISEGEVRSPLHF. V usage is TRBV10-3 and J usage is TRBJ1-6; D gene unclear. The germline V and J ends were trimmed by 2 bases and 10 bases, with 12 bases remaining between them. The CDR3 sequence is 14 residues long. CDR1 is ENHRY and CDR2 is SYGVKD in the germline V gene.

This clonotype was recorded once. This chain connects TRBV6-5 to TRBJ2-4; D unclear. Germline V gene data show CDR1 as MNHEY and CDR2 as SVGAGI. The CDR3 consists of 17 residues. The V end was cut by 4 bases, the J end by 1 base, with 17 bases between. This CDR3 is CASSLSLSLRAKNIQYF. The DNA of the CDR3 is TGTGCCAGCAGTTTGAGTCTCAGTCTTCGGGCCAAAAACATTCAGTACTTC.

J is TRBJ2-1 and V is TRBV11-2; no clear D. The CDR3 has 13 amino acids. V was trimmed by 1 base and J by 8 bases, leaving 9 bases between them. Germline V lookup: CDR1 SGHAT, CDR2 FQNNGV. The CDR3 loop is CASSLGVRDEQFF. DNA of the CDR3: TGTGCCAGCAGCTTAGGGGTACGGGATGAGCAGTTCTTC.

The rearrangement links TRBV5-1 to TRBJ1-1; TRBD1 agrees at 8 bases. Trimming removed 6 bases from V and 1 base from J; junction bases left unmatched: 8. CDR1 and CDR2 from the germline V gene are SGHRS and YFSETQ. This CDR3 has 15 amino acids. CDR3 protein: CASTLWDRSNTEAFF. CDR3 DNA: TGCGCCAGCACCCTTTGGGACAGGTCGAACACTGAAGCTTTCTTT.

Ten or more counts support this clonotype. The CDR3 spells CASSSLSTEAFF. CDR3 sequence (DNA): TGTGCCAGCAGTTCCTTAAGTACTGAAGCTTTCTTT. The chain uses TRBV12-3 or TRBV12-4 and TRBJ1-1; D call uncertain. Between the trimmed V and J ends, which lost 4 bases and 5 bases, there was a span of 8 bases. The CDR3 spans 12 residues.

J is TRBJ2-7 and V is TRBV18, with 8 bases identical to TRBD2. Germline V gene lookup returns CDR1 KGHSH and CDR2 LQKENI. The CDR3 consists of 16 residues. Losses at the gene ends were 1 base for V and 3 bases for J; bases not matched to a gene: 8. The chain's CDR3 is CASSPRGREVRYEQYF. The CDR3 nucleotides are TGTGCCAGCTCACCACGCGGGCGGGAGGTCCGCTACGAGCAGTACTTC.

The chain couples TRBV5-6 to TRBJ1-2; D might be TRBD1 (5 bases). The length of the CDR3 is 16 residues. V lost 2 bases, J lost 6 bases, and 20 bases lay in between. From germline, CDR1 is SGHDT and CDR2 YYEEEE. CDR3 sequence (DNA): TGTGCCAGCAGCTTAATGATTAGAGGGACGTTCGATGGCTACACCTTC. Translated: CASSLMIRGTFDGYTF.

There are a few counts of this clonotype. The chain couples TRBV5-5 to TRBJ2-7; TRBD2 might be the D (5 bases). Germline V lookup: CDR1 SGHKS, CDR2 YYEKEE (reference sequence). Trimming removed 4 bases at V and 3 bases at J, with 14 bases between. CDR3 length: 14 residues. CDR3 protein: CASSPRSGYYEQYF. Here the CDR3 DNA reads TGTGCCAGCAGCCCGCGCAGCGGCTACTACGAGCAGTACTTC.

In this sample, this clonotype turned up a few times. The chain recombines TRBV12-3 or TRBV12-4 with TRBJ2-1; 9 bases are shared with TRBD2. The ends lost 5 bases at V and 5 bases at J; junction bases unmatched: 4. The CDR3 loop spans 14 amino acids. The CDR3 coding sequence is TGTGCCAGCAGTCGGACTAGCGCAAACAATGAGCAGTTCTTC. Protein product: CASSRTSANNEQFF.

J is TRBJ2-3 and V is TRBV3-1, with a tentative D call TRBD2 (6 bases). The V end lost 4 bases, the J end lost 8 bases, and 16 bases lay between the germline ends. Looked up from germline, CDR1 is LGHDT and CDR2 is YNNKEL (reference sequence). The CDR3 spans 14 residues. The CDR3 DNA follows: TGTGCCAGCAGCCGACAAGCCGGGACTGGTACGCAGTATTTT. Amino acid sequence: CASSRQAGTGTQYF.

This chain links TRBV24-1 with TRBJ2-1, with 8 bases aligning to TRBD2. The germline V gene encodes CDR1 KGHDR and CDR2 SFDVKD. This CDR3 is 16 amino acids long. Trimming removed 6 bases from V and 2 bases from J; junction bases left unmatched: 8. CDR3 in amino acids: CATSPPATSAYNEQFF. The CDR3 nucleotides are TGTGCCACCAGTCCTCCGGCGACTAGCGCCTACAATGAGCAGTTCTTC.

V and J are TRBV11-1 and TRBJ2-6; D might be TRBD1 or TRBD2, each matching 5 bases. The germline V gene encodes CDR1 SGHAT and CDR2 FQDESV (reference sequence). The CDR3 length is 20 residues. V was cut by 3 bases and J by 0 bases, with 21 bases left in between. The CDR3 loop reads CASSFPPGPEGSSGANVLTF. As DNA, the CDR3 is TGTGCCAGCAGCTTTCCACCGGGACCCGAGGGGTCCTCTGGGGCCAACGTCCTGACTTTC.

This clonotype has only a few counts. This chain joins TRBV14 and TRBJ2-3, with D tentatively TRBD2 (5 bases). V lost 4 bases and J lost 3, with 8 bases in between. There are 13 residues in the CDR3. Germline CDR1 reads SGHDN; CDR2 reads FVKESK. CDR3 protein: CASSPRVTDTQYF. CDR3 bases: TGTGCCAGCAGCCCGAGGGTTACAGATACGCAGTATTTT. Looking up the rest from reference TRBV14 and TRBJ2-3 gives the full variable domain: EAGVTQFPSHSVIEKGQTVTLRCDPISGHDNLYWYRRVMGKEIKFLLHFVKESKQDESGMPNNRFLAERTGGTYSTLKVQPAELEDSGVYFCASSPRVTDTQYFGPGTRLTVL.

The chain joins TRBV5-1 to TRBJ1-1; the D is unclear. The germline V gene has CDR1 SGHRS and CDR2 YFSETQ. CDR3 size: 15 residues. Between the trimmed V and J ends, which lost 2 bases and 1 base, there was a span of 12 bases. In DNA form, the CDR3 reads TGCGCCAGCAGCTTTTCTAACACGGGGAACACTGAAGCTTTCTTT. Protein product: CASSFSNTGNTEAFF.

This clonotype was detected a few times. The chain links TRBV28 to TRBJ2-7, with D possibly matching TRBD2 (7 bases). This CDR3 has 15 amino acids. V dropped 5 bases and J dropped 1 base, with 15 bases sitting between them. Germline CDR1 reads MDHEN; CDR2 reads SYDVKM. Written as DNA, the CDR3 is TGTGCCAGCAGTCAAGGGGGGGGCCCTTCCTACGAGCAGTACGTC. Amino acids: CASSQGGGPSYEQYV.

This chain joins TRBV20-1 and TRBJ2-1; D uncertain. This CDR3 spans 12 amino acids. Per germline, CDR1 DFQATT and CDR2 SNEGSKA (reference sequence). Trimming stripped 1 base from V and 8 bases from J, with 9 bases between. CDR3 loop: CSARAQFYEQFF. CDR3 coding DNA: TGCAGTGCTAGAGCCCAGTTCTATGAGCAGTTCTTC.